A selection of T cell receptor beta chains follows, all from one sample in a study of blood T cell repertoires in COVID-19. Measured with immunoSEQ multiplex PCR; TCRdb has only the in-frame clones, and not every one. Of some 200,000 clones listed, 70% to 90% are singletons. The source material was peripheral blood. The receptor set was obtained from a man older than 75 with acute or convalescent COVID-19. Each CDR3 is given with its conserved first and last residue. D genes are given only for firm matches. Expanded clones get a size class; other rows say once, few or many, or leave the size out.

V: TRBV11-2; D: -; size: -; J: TRBJ1-1; DNA: TGTGCCAGCAGCGCTCTAGCGGGGACTGAAGCTTTCTTT; CDR3: CASSALAGTEAFF
V: TRBV20-1; D: -; size: -; J: TRBJ1-1; DNA: TGCAGTGCTCCTGACAGGGAAGCTTTCTTT; CDR3: CSAPDREAFF
V: TRBV9; D: TRBD2; size: -; J: TRBJ2-1; DNA: TGTGCCAGCAGCAAAACCGGGACTAGCGGATACAATGAGCAGTTCTTC; CDR3: CASSKTGTSGYNEQFF
V: TRBV27; D: -; size: once; J: TRBJ1-3; DNA: TGTGCCAGCAGTCCCGACAGGCCTGGAAACACCATATATTTT; CDR3: CASSPDRPGNTIYF
V: TRBV29-1; D: TRBD2; size: -; J: TRBJ2-1; DNA: TGCAGCGTTGATCAATTAGCGGGAGGGTGGGAGGATGAGCAGTTCTTC; CDR3: CSVDQLAGGWEDEQFF
V: TRBV4-2; D: -; size: -; J: TRBJ2-3; DNA: TGTGCCAGCAGCCCGACTGGCACAGATACGCAGTATTTT; CDR3: CASSPTGTDTQYF
V: TRBV27; D: -; size: -; J: TRBJ2-2; DNA: TGTGCCAGCAGCTCCGACAGGCCCACCGGGGAGCTGTTTTTT; CDR3: CASSSDRPTGELFF
V: TRBV21-1; D: -; size: -; J: TRBJ1-1; DNA: TGTGCCAGCTACCCGGAGACGGGGATCACTGAAGCTTTCTTT; CDR3: CASYPETGITEAFF
V: TRBV18; D: TRBD1; size: -; J: TRBJ1-2; DNA: TGTGCCAGCTCTCAAGGACAGGGAAATGGCTACACCTTC; CDR3: CASSQGQGNGYTF
V: TRBV6-2/TRBV6-3; D: TRBD1; size: -; J: TRBJ1-1; DNA: TGTGCCAGCAGTTACTGGGGACAGGGTACCACTGAAGCTTTCTTT; CDR3: CASSYWGQGTTEAFF
V: TRBV19; D: -; size: -; J: TRBJ1-5; DNA: TGTGCCAGTAGTATCTTAAATCAGCCCCAGCATTTT; CDR3: CASSILNQPQHF
V: TRBV10-3; D: TRBD1; size: few; J: TRBJ1-1; DNA: TGTGCCATCAGTGAACAGGACAGGGGTACTGAAGCTTTCTTT; CDR3: CAISEQDRGTEAFF
V: TRBV30; D: -; size: -; J: TRBJ2-3; DNA: TGTGCCTGGAGCCATAATTTCGGGGATACGCAGTATTTT; CDR3: CAWSHNFGDTQYF
V: TRBV5-1; D: -; size: -; J: TRBJ1-1; DNA: TGCGCCAGCAGCTCCCAAGGGGGTGGAACTGAAGCTTTCTTT; CDR3: CASSSQGGGTEAFF
V: TRBV2; D: -; size: -; J: TRBJ1-5; DNA: TGTGCCAGCAGTGAACTGGGGGGGAATCAGCCCCAGCATTTT; CDR3: CASSELGGNQPQHF
V: TRBV7-2; D: -; size: few; J: TRBJ2-2; DNA: TGTGCCAGCAGCTTTCAGGGGGGCACCGGGGAGCTGTTTTTT; CDR3: CASSFQGGTGELFF
V: TRBV27; D: -; size: -; J: TRBJ2-2; DNA: TGTGCCAGCAGTCCGGAGGGCTTAATAACCGGGGAGCTGTTTTTT; CDR3: CASSPEGLITGELFF
V: TRBV19; D: -; size: -; J: TRBJ2-5; DNA: TGTGCCAGTAGTATCGCTCAGGGTACCGGAGAGACCCAGTACTTC; CDR3: CASSIAQGTGETQYF
V: TRBV28; D: TRBD1; size: -; J: TRBJ1-1; DNA: TGTGCCAGCAGCCGTGTGTTCGGACAGGGGAACACTGAAGCTTTCTTT; CDR3: CASSRVFGQGNTEAFF
V: TRBV7-2; D: TRBD2; size: -; J: TRBJ2-3; DNA: TGTGCCAGCAGCTTAGACTATACGGGACTAGGTCAAGATACGCAGTATTTT; CDR3: CASSLDYTGLGQDTQYF
V: TRBV11-3; D: -; size: -; J: TRBJ1-1; DNA: TGTGCCAGCAGCTTAGATGACAGGAGAGCTTTCTTT; CDR3: CASSLDDRRAFF
V: TRBV12-3/TRBV12-4; D: -; size: -; J: TRBJ2-3; DNA: TGTGCCAGCAGTTTAGCGCGGCGGGATACGCAGTATTTT; CDR3: CASSLARRDTQYF
V: TRBV7-9; D: TRBD1; size: once; J: TRBJ1-2; DNA: TGTGCCAGCAGCCCGGGACAGGGGGATGGCTACACCTTC; CDR3: CASSPGQGDGYTF
V: TRBV27; D: TRBD2; size: few; J: TRBJ2-1; DNA: TGTGCCAGCAGTTCCTGGCTAGCGGGACCCAATGAGCAGTTCTTC; CDR3: CASSSWLAGPNEQFF
V: TRBV28; D: TRBD2; size: -; J: TRBJ2-7; DNA: TGTGCCAGCAGTACCACTAGCGCAACCTACGAGCAGTACTTC; CDR3: CASSTTSATYEQYF
V: TRBV7-9; D: TRBD2; size: -; J: TRBJ2-3; DNA: TGTGCCAGCAGTTCCAGCTCGAGAGAGGGAGGACTAGGTAATACGCAGTATTTT; CDR3: CASSSSSREGGLGNTQYF